The next 11 T cell receptor beta chains were all read from a single sample in a study of metastatic and nonmetastatic thyroid tumors. Treatment of any kind had been given to no patient before thyroid surgery. TCRdb redid the clone calls on the PCR reads using MiXCR. Of over 30,000 clones in the sample, around 32% were seen once. Sequencing was performed on blood. Receptor source: a female donor with papillary thyroid cancer or a benign thyroid nodule (not recorded which). Some clones in this sample may be carry-over from other donors' samples.

Remarks on this clone: Its ends do not fully match the called genes, so a read error is possible. The chain combines TRBV15 with TRBJ1-3; TRBD1 matches at 8 bases. The CDR3 spans 19 residues. The germline V gene has CDR1 LNHNV and CDR2 YYDKDF (reference sequence). The CDR3 sequence: CATSRDTPPRPGGLNSIYF. Written as DNA, the CDR3 is TGTGCCACCAGCAGAGATACGCCTCCTCGTCCAGGGGGCTTGAACAGCATATATTTT.

This clone occurred many times. The chain recombines TRBV27 with TRBJ2-3, with D possibly being TRBD1 or TRBD2 (6 bases each). This CDR3 region has 13 residues. In germline, CDR1 is MNHEY, CDR2 SMNVEV (reference sequence). The V end lost 4 bases, the J end lost 9 bases, and 14 bases lay between the germline ends. The CDR3 DNA sequence: TGTGCCAGCAGTTCCTCTTTCGGGGGCACGCAGTATTTT. It yields the protein CASSSSFGGTQYF.

This clone was seen many times. The chain links TRBV27 to TRBJ1-6; D is unclear. Per germline, CDR1 MNHEY and CDR2 SMNVEV (reference sequence). CDR3 length: 12 amino acids. V gave up 5 bases and J gave up 10 bases, with 9 bases separating them. The chain's CDR3 is CASSLPRSPLHF. CDR3 coding DNA: TGTGCCAGCAGTCTACCCCGGTCACCCCTCCACTTT.

The chain has TRBV5-4 and TRBJ2-3; D gene uncertain. The germline V and J ends were trimmed by 3 bases and 0 bases, with 14 bases remaining between them. Per germline, CDR1 SGHNT and CDR2 YYREEE (reference sequence). The CDR3 runs 16 residues. CDR3: CASSYASVGSTDTQYF. DNA for the CDR3: TGTGCCAGCAGCTACGCCTCTGTGGGGAGCACAGATACGCAGTATTTT. The variable domain in full, with the rest retrieved from reference TRBV5-4 and TRBJ2-3, is ETGVTQSPTHLIKTRGQQVTLRCSSQSGHNTVSWYQQALGQGPQFIFQYYREEENGRGNFPPRFSGLQFPNYSSELNVNALELDDSALYLCASSYASVGSTDTQYFGPGTRLTVL.

This clone was seen repeatedly, ten times or more. This rearrangement joins TRBV4-1 to TRBJ2-3, with 7 bases matching TRBD2. The CDR3 is 16 amino acids. Germline V gene lookup returns CDR1 MGHRA and CDR2 YSYEKL. Trimming took 0 bases from V and 4 from J; bases not matched to a gene: 7. The CDR3 sequence is CASSQDKAGVPDTQYF. CDR3 DNA: TGCGCCAGCAGCCAAGATAAGGCGGGAGTGCCAGATACGCAGTATTTT.

This clone occurred many times. This chain uses TRBV7-9 with TRBJ2-7, with D perhaps TRBD1 (6 bases). CDR3 length equals 14 residues. The ends were cut back, 4 bases at V and 2 bases at J, with 12 bases in the middle. Germline-derived CDR1 and CDR2 are SEHNR and FQNEAQ (reference sequence). CDR3 residues: CASSSIDRTYEQYF. The DNA of the CDR3 is TGTGCCAGCAGCTCGATAGACAGGACCTACGAGCAGTACTTC. Using reference TRBV7-9 and TRBJ2-7 for the parts outside the CDR3, the full variable domain is DTGVSQNPRHKITKRGQNVTFRCDPISEHNRLYWYRQTLGQGPEFLTYFQNEAQLEKSRLLSDRFSAERPKGSFSTLEIQRTEQGDSAMYLCASSSIDRTYEQYFGPGTRLTVT.

The chain links TRBV3-1 to TRBJ2-7, with a tentative D call TRBD1 (5 bases). The germline V gene encodes CDR1 LGHDT and CDR2 YNNKEL (reference sequence). This CDR3 is 14 amino acids long. The V end was cut by 4 bases, the J end by 7 bases, with 17 bases between. The CDR3 coding sequence is TGTGCCAGCAGCCGATTAGATTCAGGGTTGGAGCAGTACTTC. It specifies CASSRLDSGLEQYF.

V is TRBV7-2 and J is TRBJ2-2; possibly TRBD2 for D (7 bases). The V end lost 7 bases, the J end lost 8 bases, and 17 bases lay between the germline ends. This CDR3 region has 14 residues. Germline V gives CDR1 SGHTA, CDR2 FQGNSA. CDR3: CASIPGGGAGELFF. The CDR3 DNA reads TGTGCCAGCATCCCCGGTGGGGGGGCAGGGGAGCTGTTTTTT.

The chain is built from TRBV11-3 and TRBJ2-7; TRBD2 aligns across 9 bases. This CDR3 region has 13 residues. CDR1 is SGHNT, CDR2 YENEEA, per germline. Trimming at V came to 4 bases and at J to 6 bases, leaving 4 bases not matched to a gene. The CDR3 is CASSYSGSPEQYF. CDR3 DNA: TGTGCCAGCAGCTATAGCGGGAGCCCCGAGCAGTACTTC.

Ten or more counts support this clone. The chain links TRBV7-9 to TRBJ2-6, with D perhaps assigned TRBD1 or TRBD2 (6 bases each). CDR3 size: 18 residues. V was shortened by 3 bases and J by 0 bases, with 15 bases between the two germline ends. The germline CDR1 and CDR2 sequences are SEHNR and FQNEAQ (reference sequence). The chain's CDR3 is CASSFGGRGVSGANVLTF. DNA of the CDR3: TGTGCCAGCAGCTTTGGAGGAAGGGGGGTCTCTGGGGCCAACGTCCTGACTTTC. Looking up the rest from reference TRBV7-9 and TRBJ2-6 gives the full variable domain: DTGVSQNPRHKITKRGQNVTFRCDPISEHNRLYWYRQTLGQGPEFLTYFQNEAQLEKSRLLSDRFSAERPKGSFSTLEIQRTEQGDSAMYLCASSFGGRGVSGANVLTFGAGSRLTVL.

The rearrangement uses TRBV7-3 and TRBJ1-3, with 8 positions matching TRBD1. The junction had 5 bases not matched to a gene; V was cut back by 2 bases and J by 5 bases. Looked up from germline, CDR1 is SGHTA and CDR2 is FQGTGA. The CDR3 length is 15 residues. CDR3 nucleotides: TGTGCCAGCAGCTTACAATCAGGGGGCCGAAACACCATATATTTT. It yields the protein CASSLQSGGRNTIYF.